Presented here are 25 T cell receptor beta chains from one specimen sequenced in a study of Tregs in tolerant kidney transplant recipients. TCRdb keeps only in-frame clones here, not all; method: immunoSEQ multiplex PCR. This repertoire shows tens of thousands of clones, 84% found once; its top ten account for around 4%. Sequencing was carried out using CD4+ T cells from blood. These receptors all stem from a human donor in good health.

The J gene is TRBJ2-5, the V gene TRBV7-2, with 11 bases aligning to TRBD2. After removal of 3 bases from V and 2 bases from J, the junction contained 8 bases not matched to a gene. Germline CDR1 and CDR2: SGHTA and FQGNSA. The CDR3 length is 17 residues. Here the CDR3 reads CASSFVPLAGGQETQYF. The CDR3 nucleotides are TGTGCCAGCAGCTTTGTACCCCTAGCGGGGGGACAAGAGACCCAGTACTTC.

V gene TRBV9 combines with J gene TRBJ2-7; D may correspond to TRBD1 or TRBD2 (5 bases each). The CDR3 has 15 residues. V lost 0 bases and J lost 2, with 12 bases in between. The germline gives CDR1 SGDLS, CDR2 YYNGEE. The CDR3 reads CASSVGDGLPYEQYF. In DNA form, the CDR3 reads TGTGCCAGCAGCGTAGGGGACGGACTCCCCTACGAGCAGTACTTC. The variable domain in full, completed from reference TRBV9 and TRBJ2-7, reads DSGVTQTPKHLITATGQRVTLRCSPRSGDLSVYWYQQSLDQGLQFLIQYYNGEERAKGNILERFSAQQFPDLHSELNLSSLELGDSALYFCASSVGDGLPYEQYFGPGTRLTVT.

The CDR3 spells CASGRDRGRPLHF. DNA for the CDR3: TGTGCCAGCGGACGGGACAGGGGAAGACCCCTCCACTTT. V usage is TRBV6-5 and J usage is TRBJ1-6; TRBD1 matches at 10 bases. The CDR3 is 13 amino acids. V was clipped by 8 bases and J by 12 bases; unmatched bases: 7. Germline values: CDR1 MNHEY, CDR2 SVGAGI.

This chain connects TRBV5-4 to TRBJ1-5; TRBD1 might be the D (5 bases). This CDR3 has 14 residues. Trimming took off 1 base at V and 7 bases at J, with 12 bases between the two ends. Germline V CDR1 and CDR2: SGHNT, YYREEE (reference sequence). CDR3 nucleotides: TGTGCCAGCAGCTTGTTGTTCAGGGACCAGCCCCAGCATTTT. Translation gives CASSLLFRDQPQHF.

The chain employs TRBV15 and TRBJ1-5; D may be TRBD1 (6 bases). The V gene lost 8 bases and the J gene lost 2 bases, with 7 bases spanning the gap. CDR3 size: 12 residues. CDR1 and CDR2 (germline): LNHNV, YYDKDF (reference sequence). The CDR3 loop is CATAGGNQPQHF. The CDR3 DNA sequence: TGTGCCACCGCAGGGGGCAATCAGCCCCAGCATTTT. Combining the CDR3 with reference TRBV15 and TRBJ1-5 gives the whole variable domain DAMVIQNPRYQVTQFGKPVTLSCSQTLNHNVMYWYQQKSSQAPKLLFHYYDKDFNNEADTPDNFQSRRPNTSFCFLDIRSPGLGDTAMYLCATAGGNQPQHFGDGTRLSIL.

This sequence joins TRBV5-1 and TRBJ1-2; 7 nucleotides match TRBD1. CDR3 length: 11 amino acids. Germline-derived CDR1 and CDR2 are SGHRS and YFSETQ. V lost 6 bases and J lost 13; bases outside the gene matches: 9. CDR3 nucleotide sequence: TGCGCCAGCACCAGAGACAGGGTTCCCACCTTC. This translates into CASTRDRVPTF.

Here the CDR3 DNA reads TGTGCCAGCAGCTTAAACATCGGGAACACTGAAGCTTTCTTT. It codes for CASSLNIGNTEAFF. The chain is built from TRBV13 and TRBJ1-1; no definite D call. With 2 bases removed from V and 1 base from J, the gap between germline ends came to 8 bases. This CDR3 comprises 14 residues. The germline V gene encodes CDR1 PRHDT and CDR2 FYEKMQ (reference sequence). The variable domain in full, with the rest retrieved from reference TRBV13 and TRBJ1-1, is AAGVIQSPRHLIKEKRETATLKCYPIPRHDTVYWYQQGPGQDPQFLISFYEKMQSDKGSIPDRFSAQQFSDYHSELNMSSLELGDSALYFCASSLNIGNTEAFFGQGTRLTVV.

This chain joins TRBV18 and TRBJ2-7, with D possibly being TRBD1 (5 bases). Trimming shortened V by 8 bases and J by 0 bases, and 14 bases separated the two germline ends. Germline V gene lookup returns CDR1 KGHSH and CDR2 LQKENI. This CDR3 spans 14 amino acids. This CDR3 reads CASGRVTSSYEQYF. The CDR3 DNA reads TGTGCCAGCGGCAGGGTTACCAGCTCCTACGAGCAGTACTTC.

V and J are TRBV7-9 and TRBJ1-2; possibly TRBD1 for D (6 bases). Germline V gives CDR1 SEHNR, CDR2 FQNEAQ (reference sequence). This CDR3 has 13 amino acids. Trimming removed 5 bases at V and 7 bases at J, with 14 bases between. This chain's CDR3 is CASSTAGEGGYTF. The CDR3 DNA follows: TGTGCCAGCAGCACCGCAGGGGAGGGTGGCTACACCTTC.

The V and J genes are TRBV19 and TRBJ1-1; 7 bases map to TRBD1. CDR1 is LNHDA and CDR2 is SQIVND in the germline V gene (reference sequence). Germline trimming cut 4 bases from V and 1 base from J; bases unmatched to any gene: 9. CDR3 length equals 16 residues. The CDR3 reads CASSNPIGTENTEAFF. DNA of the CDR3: TGTGCCAGTAGTAACCCAATAGGGACAGAGAACACTGAAGCTTTCTTT. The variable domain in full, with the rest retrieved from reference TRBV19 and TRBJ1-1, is DGGITQSPKYLFRKEGQNVTLSCEQNLNHDAMYWYRQDPGQGLRLIYYSQIVNDFQKGDIAEGYSVSREKKESFPLTVTSAQKNPTAFYLCASSNPIGTENTEAFFGQGTRLTVV.

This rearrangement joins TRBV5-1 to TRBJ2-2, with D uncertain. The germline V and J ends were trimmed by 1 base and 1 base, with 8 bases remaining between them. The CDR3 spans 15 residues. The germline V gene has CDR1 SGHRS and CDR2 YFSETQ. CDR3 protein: CASSLRAGNTGELFF. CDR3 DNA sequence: TGCGCCAGCAGCTTGCGGGCAGGGAACACCGGGGAGCTGTTTTTT.

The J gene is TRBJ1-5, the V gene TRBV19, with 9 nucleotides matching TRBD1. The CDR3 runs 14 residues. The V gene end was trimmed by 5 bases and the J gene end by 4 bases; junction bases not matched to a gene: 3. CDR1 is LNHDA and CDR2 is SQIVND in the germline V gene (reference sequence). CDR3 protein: CASSAGTGNQPQHF. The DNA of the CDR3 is TGTGCCAGTAGTGCCGGGACAGGGAATCAGCCCCAGCATTTT.

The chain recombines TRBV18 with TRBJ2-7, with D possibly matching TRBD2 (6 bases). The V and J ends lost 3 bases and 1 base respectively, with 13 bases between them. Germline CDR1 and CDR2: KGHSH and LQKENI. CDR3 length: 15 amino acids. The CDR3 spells CASSPPGSGSYEQYF. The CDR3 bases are TGTGCCAGCTCACCCCCCGGGAGTGGGTCCTACGAGCAGTACTTC.

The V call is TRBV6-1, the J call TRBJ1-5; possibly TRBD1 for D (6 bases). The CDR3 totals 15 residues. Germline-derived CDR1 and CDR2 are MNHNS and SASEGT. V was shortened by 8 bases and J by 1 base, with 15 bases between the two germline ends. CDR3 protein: CASRLNQGSNQPQHF. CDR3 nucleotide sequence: TGTGCCAGCCGTTTGAATCAGGGGAGCAATCAGCCCCAGCATTTT.

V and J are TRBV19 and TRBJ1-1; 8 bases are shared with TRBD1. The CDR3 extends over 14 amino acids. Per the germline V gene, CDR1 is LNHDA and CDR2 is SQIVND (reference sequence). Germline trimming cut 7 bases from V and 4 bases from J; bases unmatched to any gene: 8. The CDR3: CASKGDGTGTEAFF. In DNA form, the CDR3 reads TGTGCCAGTAAGGGGGACGGGACAGGCACTGAAGCTTTCTTT.

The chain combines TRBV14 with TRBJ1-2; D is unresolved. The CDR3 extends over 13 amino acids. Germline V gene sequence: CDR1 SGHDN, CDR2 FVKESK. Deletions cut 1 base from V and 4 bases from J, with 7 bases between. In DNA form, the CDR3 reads TGTGCCAGCAGCCAAGGGAGTTCCTATGGCTACACCTTC. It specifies CASSQGSSYGYTF.

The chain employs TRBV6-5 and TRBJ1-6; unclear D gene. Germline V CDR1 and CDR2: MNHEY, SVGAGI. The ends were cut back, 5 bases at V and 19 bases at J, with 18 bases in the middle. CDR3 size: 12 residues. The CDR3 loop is CASSPRTGGAHF. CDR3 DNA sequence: TGTGCCAGCAGTCCGCGGACGGGTGGCGCACACTTT.

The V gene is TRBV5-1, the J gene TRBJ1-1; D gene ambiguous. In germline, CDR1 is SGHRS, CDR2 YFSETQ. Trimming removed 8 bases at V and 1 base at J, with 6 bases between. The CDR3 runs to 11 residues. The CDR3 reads CASNPNTEAFF. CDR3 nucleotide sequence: TGCGCCAGTAACCCGAACACTGAAGCTTTCTTT. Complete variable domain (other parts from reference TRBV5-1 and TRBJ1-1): KAGVTQTPRYLIKTRGQQVTLSCSPISGHRSVSWYQQTPGQGLQFLFEYFSETQRNKGNFPGRFSGRQFSNSRSEMNVSTLELGDSALYLCASNPNTEAFFGQGTRLTVV.

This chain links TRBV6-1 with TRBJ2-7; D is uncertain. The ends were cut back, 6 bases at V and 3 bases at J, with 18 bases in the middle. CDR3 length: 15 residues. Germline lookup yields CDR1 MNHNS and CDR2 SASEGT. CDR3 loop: CASRSTLGRFYEQYF. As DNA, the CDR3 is TGTGCCAGCAGATCGACACTTGGGCGATTCTACGAGCAGTACTTC.

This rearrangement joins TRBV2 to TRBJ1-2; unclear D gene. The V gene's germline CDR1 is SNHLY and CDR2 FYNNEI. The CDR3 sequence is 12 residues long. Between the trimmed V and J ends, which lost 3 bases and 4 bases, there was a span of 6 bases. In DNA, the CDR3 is TGTGCCAGCAGTGAGGGGTCCTATGGCTACACCTTC. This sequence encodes CASSEGSYGYTF.

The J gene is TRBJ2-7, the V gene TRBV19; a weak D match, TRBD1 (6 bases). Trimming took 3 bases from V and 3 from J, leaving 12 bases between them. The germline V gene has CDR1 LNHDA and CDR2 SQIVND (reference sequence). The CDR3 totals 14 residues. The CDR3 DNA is TGTGCCAGTAGTATGCAGGGGTTAATCTACGAGCAGTACTTC. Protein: CASSMQGLIYEQYF.

Here the CDR3 DNA reads TGTGCCAGCAGACAGGACACCTACACAGATACGCAGTATTTT. Its translation is CASRQDTYTDTQYF. This rearrangement joins TRBV2 to TRBJ2-3; possibly TRBD1 for D (5 bases). Germline lookup yields CDR1 SNHLY and CDR2 FYNNEI. The V and J ends lost 6 bases and 2 bases respectively, with 12 bases between them. This CDR3 has 14 amino acids. The full variable domain, rest sourced from reference TRBV2 and TRBJ2-3, is EPEVTQTPSHQVTQMGQEVILRCVPISNHLYFYWYRQILGQKVEFLVSFYNNEISEKSEIFDDQFSVERPDGSNFTLKIRSTKLEDSAMYFCASRQDTYTDTQYFGPGTRLTVL.

CDR3 nucleotide sequence: TGTGCCAGCAGCCAAGCCTGGGGCGGGAGGGTCAACAATGAGCAGTTCTTC. Amino acids: CASSQAWGGRVNNEQFF. This chain uses TRBV4-2 with TRBJ2-1; 9 bases match TRBD2. With 1 base clipped from V and 5 bases from J, the junction kept 9 bases outside the gene matches. Germline CDR1 LGHNA, CDR2 YNFKEQ. This CDR3 contains 17 residues.

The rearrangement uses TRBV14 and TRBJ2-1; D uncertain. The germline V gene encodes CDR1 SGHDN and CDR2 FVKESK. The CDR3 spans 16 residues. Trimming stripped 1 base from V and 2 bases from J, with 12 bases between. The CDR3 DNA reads TGTGCCAGCAGCCAAGGACAACCGGATACCTACAATGAGCAGTTCTTC. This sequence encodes CASSQGQPDTYNEQFF.

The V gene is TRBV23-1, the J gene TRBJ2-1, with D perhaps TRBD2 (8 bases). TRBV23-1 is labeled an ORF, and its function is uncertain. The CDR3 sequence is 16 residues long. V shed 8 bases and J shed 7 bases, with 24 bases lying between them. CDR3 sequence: CASSPGGDSSQNEQFF. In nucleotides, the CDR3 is TGCGCCAGCTCTCCCGGGGGGGACAGCTCTCAAAATGAGCAGTTCTTC.